This T cell receptor beta chain came from a study of STAT5B mutations in CD4+ large granular lymphocyte leukemia (dated by TCRdb to 2022 to 2024). About the full investigation: Among healthy controls, the CDR3 'QG' motif was associated with a particular HLA allele. Flow cytometry on FACSCanto II or FACSVerse showed that the purified fractions were more than 95% pure among lymphocytes. The study compared the TCRbeta repertoires of patients with CD4+ T-cell large granular lymphocyte leukemia against the TCRbeta repertoires of healthy blood donors. Broad study findings and their caveats: Greater clonality appeared to be present in CD4-sorted patient repertoires than in healthy CD4+ repertoires, and the difference was retained after the putative leukemic clones were removed. The main leukemic clonotypes were found to be private to each patient, although around 24% of the main leukemic clonotypes were detected at low frequency in the non-leukemic repertoires of other patients. The data were not HLA-matched, and the relatively small sample size could explain the higher clonality seen in CD4+ compared with CD8+ T-LGLL. TRBV06-family usage was enriched among the top patient clones (8/27) compared with healthy controls (2/35).

The immunoSEQ assay at survey resolution was used to sequence TCRbeta rearrangements from genomic DNA. The study's processing was this. In the TCR sequencing data, the smallest productive clonotype frequency that could be detected was 2.59 x 10-5. Only productive TCRbeta rearrangements, defined as complete and in-frame sequences, were included in the analyses. The clonality of each sample was calculated as Simpson clonality in the immunoSEQ Analyzer version 3.0. Clones were grouped by frequency into very rare, small, medium, large (1-20%) or hyperexpanded (>20%) categories. Generation probabilities were estimated with OLGA 1.2.3, V-gene circos plots were made with VDJtools, specificities were searched in VDJdb, and CDR3 motifs were identified with GLIPH. Imported from immuneACCESS, the table was reduced by TCRdb to in-frame sequences with V and J called. These copies leave out some clones; in studies compared against another copy, an unresolved V gene accounts for under half, and the cause of the remainder is not known. Clone size and V and J calls were adopted from that table, with D and trimming inferred from the DNA. The sample table records 20,000 to 25,000 clones; 70% to 85% of these occur just once. Roughly 3.9% of the sample goes to the ten largest clones.

As regards this clone: The antigen this receptor binds is unknown. Nothing much larger sits one base from this clone, and base qualities are not available.

Buffy coats from some 35 blood donors, supplied by the Finnish Red Cross blood service, were used as healthy controls. All TCR-sequenced material derived from peripheral blood: patient blood samples and healthy donor buffy coats. Ficoll-Hypaque gradient centrifugation was used to isolate peripheral blood mononuclear cells. Magnetic purification was used to isolate CD4+ cells from the buffy coats of the healthy controls. Genomic DNA was extracted using the Gentra Puregene Cell and Tissue kit, and a Qubit 2.0 fluorometer was used to quantify it. The CDR3 contains 14 residues, cysteine and phenylalanine counted. Only CDR3 DNA remains: 42 bases, in frame from the first base. The germline V gene (reference sequence) specifies MNHEY as CDR1 and SMNVEV as CDR2. The V end loses 3 bases and the J end loses 7 bases, and a stretch of 16 bases separates them.

The receptor was isolated from a human donor in good health. Material: CD4+ T cells from blood buffy coats. The chain joins TRBV27 to TRBJ2-7; the D region may be TRBD1 or TRBD2, each matching 5 bases equally. The encoded CDR3 is CASSFSRGVQEQYF. The nucleotides read TGTGCCAGCAGTTTCTCGAGGGGAGTACAGGAGCAGTACTTC.